The clone carrying this TCR beta chain was observed a handful of times. This specimen belongs to a study of T-cell reconstitution after alpha-beta-depleted transplantation in children. Using unique molecular identifiers, the investigators prepared the TCRbeta library. MiXCR was run by TCRdb on the PCR reads, yielding one entry per CDR3 protein. Of roughly 500,000 distinct CDR3 sequences in the sample, approximately 32% were seen once. The V end lost 1 base, the J end lost 1 base, and 7 bases lay between the germline ends. Germline values: CDR1 ENHRY, CDR2 SYGVKD. The CDR3 length is 14 residues. The sequence derives from a human donor who donated a stem cell graft to a child with aplastic anemia. The chain joins TRBV10-3 to TRBJ1-1; D not resolved. Here the sequenced sample was PBMCs from the stem cell graft donor, taken from the stem cell graft. The CDR3 DNA is TGTGCCATCAGTGAGTACGTGGGGAACACTGAAGCTTTCTTT. Amino acids: CAISEYVGNTEAFF.